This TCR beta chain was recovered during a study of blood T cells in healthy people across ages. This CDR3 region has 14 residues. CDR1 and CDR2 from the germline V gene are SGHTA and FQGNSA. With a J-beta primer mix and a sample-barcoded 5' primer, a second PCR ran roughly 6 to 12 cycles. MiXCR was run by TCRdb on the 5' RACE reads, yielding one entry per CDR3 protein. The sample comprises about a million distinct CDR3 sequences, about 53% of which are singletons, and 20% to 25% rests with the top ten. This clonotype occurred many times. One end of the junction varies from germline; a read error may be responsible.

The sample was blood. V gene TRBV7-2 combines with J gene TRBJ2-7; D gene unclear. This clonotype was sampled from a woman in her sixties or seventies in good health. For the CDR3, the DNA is TGCGCCAGCAGCTTGGCCTCTGGAACCTACGAGCAGTACTTC. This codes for CASSLASGTYEQYF.